A single T cell receptor (beta chain) is shown here with its context. This sample was taken from a study of blood T cell repertoires in COVID-19. Study-wide background: Samples representing acute and convalescent COVID-19 were sourced from the United States, Italy and Spain. Nucleic acid was either cDNA or gDNA, and it came from T cells, B-cell-depleted T cells, or PBMCs.

In the authors' workflow: Estimates of nucleated cell counts were drawn from the amplification of reference gene primers. Some clones are missing from TCRdb's copy, which holds only in-frame ones; the method was immunoSEQ multiplex PCR. Clone size and V and J calls were adopted from that table, with D and trimming inferred from the DNA. The sample records 65,000 or so clones, 81% being singletons. CDR1 is SGHTA, CDR2 FQGNSA, per germline. V dropped 1 base and J dropped 6 bases, with 13 bases sitting between them. The CDR3 is 15 amino acids. V and J are TRBV7-2 and TRBJ2-1, with D possibly TRBD1 on 6 matching bases. What was sequenced was peripheral blood. The TCR originated in a man of 80 years or more with acute or convalescent COVID-19. The CDR3 here is CASSLVGGLGNEQFF. The CDR3, as DNA: TGTGCCAGCAGCTTAGTAGGGGGTTTAGGCAATGAGCAGTTCTTC.